This TCR beta chain appears in the sequencing data of a study of vaccination and CD4 T cells after COVID-19. The V end lost 1 base, the J end lost 11 bases, and 17 bases lay between the germline ends. CDR1 LNHNV and CDR2 YYDKDF come from the germline V gene (reference sequence). This CDR3 contains 14 residues. Treatment in this sample: roughly 11-day PBMC culture with coronavirus spike peptide pools or control peptides (ViraFEST assay). Researchers used the Oncomine TCR Beta short-read assay to sequence DNA from cultured CD4+ T cells. TCRdb re-derived calls from the PCR reads in MiXCR, one entry per CDR3 protein. The sample consists of about 20,000 distinct CDR3 sequences, around 83% of them appearing once. About this clonotype itself: The antigen is unknown.

Sequences were derived from CD4+ T cells from blood, cultured in vitro, sampled after SARS-CoV-2 vaccination. This receptor was identified in a human donor who received a COVID-19 vaccine. The genes are TRBV15 and TRBJ1-1; possibly TRBD1 for D (5 bases). The CDR3 DNA reads as TGTGCCACCAGCAGAGGTTCCCCGGGGAAGGGGGCTTTCTTT. Amino acid sequence: CATSRGSPGKGAFF.